This TCR beta chain originates from a study of blood T cell repertoires in COVID-19. Measured with immunoSEQ multiplex PCR; TCRdb has only the in-frame clones, and not every one. This sample has around 270,000 clones, with approximately 89% found just once. The CDR3 extends over 16 amino acids. CDR1 SGHRS and CDR2 YFSETQ come from the germline V gene. As for this clone: One end of the junction varies from germline; a read error may be responsible.

The sequence derives from a woman between 40 and 50 years old who had been exposed to COVID-19. Sequencing was performed on PBMCs or T cells enriched from blood (not recorded which). This chain uses TRBV5-1 with TRBJ2-2; 11 bases are shared with TRBD2. The CDR3 protein is CASSTGTSGTTGELFF. CDR3 nucleotides: TGTGCCAGCAGCACCGGGACTAGCGGTACCACCGGGGAGCTGTTTTTT.